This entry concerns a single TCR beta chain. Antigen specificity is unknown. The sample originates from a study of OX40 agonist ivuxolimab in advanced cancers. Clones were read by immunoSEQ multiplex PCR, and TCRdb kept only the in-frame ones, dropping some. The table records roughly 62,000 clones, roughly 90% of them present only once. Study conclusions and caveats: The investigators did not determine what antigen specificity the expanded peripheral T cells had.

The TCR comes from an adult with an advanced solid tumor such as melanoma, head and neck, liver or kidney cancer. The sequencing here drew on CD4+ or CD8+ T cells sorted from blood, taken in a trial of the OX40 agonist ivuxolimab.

The CDR3 DNA reads as TGTGCCAGTCACAGGGAGGAGGGAGATACGCAGTATTTT. Its protein product is CASHREEGDTQYF. The genes are TRBV2 and TRBJ2-3, with D perhaps matching TRBD1 or TRBD2 (6 bases each). The germline gives CDR1 SNHLY, CDR2 FYNNEI. The V end was cut by 9 bases, the J end by 5 bases, with 15 bases between. The CDR3 loop spans 13 amino acids.